A single sample gave rise to the 2 T cell receptor beta chains below, sequenced in a study of T cell clones after liver transplantation. The method was immunoSEQ multiplex PCR; TCRdb's version includes in-frame clones alone and lacks a portion of them. The sample holds around 77,000 clones; 75% to 85% are singletons and the top ten take about 0.79%. The sequences come from CD4+ T cells from blood, collected 12 months after liver transplant. The source is a human patient who received a liver transplant. Part of the T cells may come from the graft donor.

The rearrangement links TRBV5-1 to TRBJ2-6; D perhaps matches TRBD1 (6 bases). The V end lost 4 bases, the J end lost 0 bases, and 14 bases lay between the germline ends. The V gene's germline CDR1 is SGHRS and CDR2 YFSETQ. There are 17 residues in the CDR3. CDR3 amino acids: CASSGDRQNSGANVLTF. DNA of the CDR3: TGCGCCAGCAGCGGTGACAGGCAAAACTCTGGGGCCAACGTCCTGACTTTC.

Here the CDR3 reads CASRRTGDEQYF. CDR3 nucleotide sequence: TGTGCCAGCAGGAGGACAGGGGACGAGCAGTACTTC. The rearrangement joins TRBV2 to TRBJ2-7, with TRBD1 matching over 9 bases. V was pared by 6 bases and J by 5 bases, with 2 bases of the junction left unmatched. From germline, CDR1 is SNHLY and CDR2 FYNNEI. The CDR3 length is 12 residues.